These 18 T cell receptor beta chains were all obtained from the same sample, sequenced in a study of cytomegalovirus exposure and HLA in healthy donors. Generated by immunoSEQ multiplex PCR, the TCRdb table keeps only in-frame clones and is missing some. The sample contains under 150,000 clones, just under 85% of which appear only once. The specimen sequenced was PBMCs. Source of these receptors: a woman in her 30s in good health and CMV-seronegative.

The chain joins TRBV6-1 to TRBJ2-7, with 15 nucleotides matching TRBD2. Trimming cost V 4 bases and J 2 bases; bases outside gene matches: 0. The germline CDR1 and CDR2 sequences are MNHNS and SASEGT. The CDR3 is made up of 15 amino acids. CDR3 residues: CASSGTSGGAYEQYF. The CDR3 DNA is TGTGCCAGCAGTGGGACTAGCGGGGGGGCCTACGAGCAGTACTTC.

The genes are TRBV5-1 and TRBJ2-3, with 7 bases fitting TRBD1. The germline gives CDR1 SGHRS, CDR2 YFSETQ. CDR3 length: 14 residues. V was pared by 4 bases and J by 0 bases, with 2 bases of the junction left unmatched. The CDR3 loop is CASSRDSSTDTQYF. The CDR3 coding sequence is TGCGCCAGCAGCCGGGACAGTAGCACAGATACGCAGTATTTT.

The chain joins TRBV19 to TRBJ2-7; weak D call: TRBD2 (5 bases). V was shortened by 5 bases and J by 7 bases, with 18 bases between the two germline ends. CDR3 length: 14 amino acids. Germline V gene data show CDR1 as LNHDA and CDR2 as SQIVND (reference sequence). The CDR3: CASSLSEGLSEQYF. The DNA of the CDR3 is TGTGCCAGTAGTTTAAGTGAGGGTCTGAGTGAGCAGTACTTC.

This clone has just one count. The genes are TRBV6-1 and TRBJ1-3; TRBD1 matches at 7 bases. Trimming took 7 bases from V and 8 from J; bases not matched to a gene: 8. The CDR3 contains 13 residues. Germline V lookup: CDR1 MNHNS, CDR2 SASEGT. The CDR3 region is CASNPRQGDTIYF. As DNA, the CDR3 is TGTGCCAGCAACCCCCGGCAGGGGGACACCATATATTTT.

V gene TRBV18 combines with J gene TRBJ2-5, with 7 nucleotides matching TRBD1. The CDR3 is 13 amino acids. V was clipped by 4 bases and J by 5 bases; unmatched bases: 4. The germline CDR1 and CDR2 sequences are KGHSH and LQKENI. Here the CDR3 DNA reads TGTGCCAGCTCACAGAGACAGGGCGAGACCCAGTACTTC. Protein product: CASSQRQGETQYF.

V and J are TRBV5-5 and TRBJ2-1; 14 bases fit TRBD2. The germline gives CDR1 SGHKS, CDR2 YYEKEE (reference sequence). Germline trimming cut 4 bases from V and 10 bases from J; bases unmatched to any gene: 19. The CDR3 runs 19 residues. The CDR3 bases are TGTGCCAGCAGCCCGATGTGGTTCTTAGGGACTAGCGGGGGAGAAGAGCAGTTCTTC. This gives the protein CASSPMWFLGTSGGEEQFF.

The chain combines TRBV7-3 with TRBJ2-7, with D perhaps matching TRBD2 (5 bases). Germline CDR1 and CDR2: SGHTA and FQGTGA. The CDR3 is made up of 15 amino acids. V was shortened by 2 bases and J by 5 bases, with 16 bases between the two germline ends. The CDR3 is CASSLRAGTAHEQYF. In DNA, the CDR3 is TGTGCCAGCAGCTTACGCGCGGGTACAGCCCACGAGCAGTACTTC.

The chain carries TRBV7-8 and TRBJ2-2; 7 nucleotides align to TRBD2. Germline V gene data show CDR1 as SGHVS and CDR2 as FQNEAQ. The CDR3 consists of 17 residues. J lost 1 base, V lost 6 bases, and 11 bases had no gene match. CDR3 bases: TGTGCCAGCAGATCACCCCGGGACTACTTGAACACCGGGGAGCTGTTTTTT. The encoded protein is CASRSPRDYLNTGELFF.

The chain uses TRBV12-5 and TRBJ1-4; D not resolved. Trimming stripped 2 bases from V and 2 bases from J, with 9 bases between. The CDR3 runs to 15 residues. Germline CDR1 and CDR2: LGHNT and FRNRAP. The CDR3 DNA reads TGTGCTAGTGGTTTGTTCAGGTCCACTAATGAAAAACTGTTTTTT. It codes for CASGLFRSTNEKLFF.

The rearrangement links TRBV7-8 to TRBJ1-1; D remains ambiguous. The CDR3 is 14 amino acids. Germline V gene sequence: CDR1 SGHVS, CDR2 FQNEAQ. The V gene lost 1 base and the J gene lost 8 bases, with 14 bases spanning the gap. CDR3 DNA sequence: TGTGCCAGCAGCTTAGTTACCGGCCAGACAGAAGCTTTCTTT. Translating gives CASSLVTGQTEAFF. Using reference TRBV7-8 and TRBJ1-1 for the parts outside the CDR3, the full variable domain is GAGVSQSPRYKVAKRGQDVALRCDPISGHVSLFWYQQALGQGPEFLTYFQNEAQLDKSGLPSDRFFAERPEGSVSTLKIQRTQQEDSAVYLCASSLVTGQTEAFFGQGTRLTVV.

On this clone itself: Different DNA sequences within this sample yield the same CDR3. The chain has TRBV27 and TRBJ1-1; 7 bases align to TRBD1. V gave up 3 bases and J gave up 1 base; unmatched junction bases: 2. There are 14 residues in the CDR3. Germline values: CDR1 MNHEY, CDR2 SMNVEV (reference sequence). For the CDR3, the DNA is TGTGCCAGCAGTTTCAAGGGGGCGAACACTGAAGCTTTCTTT. Its protein is CASSFKGANTEAFF.

This clone was counted ten times or more. The genes are TRBV5-1 and TRBJ2-7; 11 bases line up with TRBD1. The V gene end was trimmed by 3 bases and the J gene end by 3 bases; junction bases not matched to a gene: 2. The CDR3 has 14 amino acids. CDR1 is SGHRS, CDR2 YFSETQ, per germline. The CDR3 loop is CASSWGQGGYEQYF. The CDR3 DNA reads TGCGCCAGCAGCTGGGGACAGGGGGGCTACGAGCAGTACTTC. The full variable domain, in which reference TRBV5-1 and TRBJ2-7 provide the parts outside the CDR3, is KAGVTQTPRYLIKTRGQQVTLSCSPISGHRSVSWYQQTPGQGLQFLFEYFSETQRNKGNFPGRFSGRQFSNSRSEMNVSTLELGDSALYLCASSWGQGGYEQYFGPGTRLTVT.

This clone was seen a few times. The J gene is TRBJ1-1, the V gene TRBV5-1, with a weak D call TRBD1 (5 bases). V lost 0 bases and J lost 1, with 10 bases in between. CDR3 length: 15 residues. CDR1 is SGHRS, CDR2 YFSETQ, per germline. The CDR3 coding sequence is TGCGCCAGCAGCTTGGCACAGGCGGCGAACACTGAAGCTTTCTTT. It specifies CASSLAQAANTEAFF.

The chain joins TRBV29-1 to TRBJ2-3; 7 bases map to TRBD2. The CDR3 has 14 residues. V trimming: 2 bases; J trimming: 6 bases; junction bases outside the gene matches: 8. Germline-derived CDR1 and CDR2 are SQVTM and ANQGSEA. Written as DNA, the CDR3 is TGCAGCGTTGAACCTCCCGGGGGGTCTGATACGCAGTATTTT. The encoded protein is CSVEPPGGSDTQYF.

This rearrangement joins TRBV4-2 to TRBJ2-1; TRBD2 is a possible D gene (7 bases). The CDR3 is 15 amino acids. The ends were cut back, 5 bases at V and 8 bases at J, with 19 bases in the middle. Germline V lookup: CDR1 LGHNA, CDR2 YNFKEQ. CDR3 DNA: TGTGCCAGCAGCTCGGTAGGGCGCGGGGGCTATGAGCAGTTCTTC. Encoded protein: CASSSVGRGGYEQFF.

The genes are TRBV7-9 and TRBJ1-2, with D possibly being TRBD1 (6 bases). V lost 4 bases and J 4 bases, leaving 13 bases between the germline ends. This CDR3 spans 14 amino acids. The germline CDR1 and CDR2 sequences are SEHNR and FQNEAQ (reference sequence). The CDR3, as DNA: TGTGCCAGCAGCTCAAGACAGGAATTCTATGGCTACACCTTC. Its protein product is CASSSRQEFYGYTF.

The gene calls are TRBV2 and TRBJ2-1; 13 bases fit TRBD2. CDR1 and CDR2 from the germline V gene are SNHLY and FYNNEI. J lost 10 bases, V lost 5 bases, and 11 bases had no gene match. This CDR3 spans 16 amino acids. Here the CDR3 reads CASSYTSGGGQGEQFF. For the CDR3, the DNA is TGTGCCAGCAGTTATACTAGCGGGGGGGGACAGGGAGAGCAGTTCTTC.

For the CDR3, the DNA is TGTGCCACCAGCAAGACTCGCTTCTCTGGAAACACCATATATTTT. Translated: CATSKTRFSGNTIYF. The chain has TRBV15 and TRBJ1-3; no reliable D call. This CDR3 has 15 amino acids. Per germline, CDR1 LNHNV and CDR2 YYDKDF (reference sequence). The V end lost 4 bases, the J end lost 0 bases, and 10 bases lay between the germline ends.